These T cell receptor beta chains were read from a single sample in a study of PD-L1 blockade in urothelial cancer. Using immunoSEQ multiplex PCR, the repertoire was profiled, and TCRdb retains in-frame clones only, with some absent. The table lists under 80,000 clones, roughly 79% of them singletons. Sequenced here: PBMCs, sampled around atezolizumab (anti-PD-L1) treatment. These TCRs come from a man between 65 and 79 years old with urothelial cancer. Each CDR3 is given with its conserved first and last residue. D genes are given only for firm matches.

v_gene: TRBV5-1; d_gene: NA; j_gene: TRBJ2-3; CDR3aa: CASSHTGLDTQYF
v_gene: TRBV5-1; d_gene: NA; j_gene: TRBJ1-1; CDR3aa: CASSAFMNTEAFF
v_gene: TRBV6-4; d_gene: TRBD1; j_gene: TRBJ1-6; CDR3aa: CASSELQGANSPLHF
v_gene: TRBV9; d_gene: NA; j_gene: TRBJ2-1; CDR3aa: CASSDRDTAYPSSYNEQFF
v_gene: TRBV14; d_gene: NA; j_gene: TRBJ2-1; CDR3aa: CASSQVTAFHNEQFF
v_gene: TRBV6-6; d_gene: TRBD1; j_gene: TRBJ2-7; CDR3aa: CASSPGQGNEQYF
v_gene: TRBV9; d_gene: TRBD2; j_gene: TRBJ2-1; CDR3aa: CASSVGNSGGYNEQFF
v_gene: TRBV5-4; d_gene: NA; j_gene: TRBJ1-2; CDR3aa: CASSWGRGVNYGYTF
v_gene: TRBV11-3; d_gene: NA; j_gene: TRBJ2-7; CDR3aa: CASSLGVEYEQYF
v_gene: TRBV7-2; d_gene: TRBD1; j_gene: TRBJ2-7; CDR3aa: CASSLVPGGASEQYF
v_gene: TRBV21-1; d_gene: NA; j_gene: TRBJ1-4; CDR3aa: CASSKELQGDNEKLFF
v_gene: TRBV15; d_gene: TRBD1; j_gene: TRBJ1-4; CDR3aa: CATSREQGAQAEKLFF
v_gene: TRBV1; d_gene: NA; j_gene: TRBJ2-3; CDR3aa: CTSSQDRTSGGLCTDTQYF
v_gene: TRBV5-1; d_gene: NA; j_gene: TRBJ2-2; CDR3aa: CASSLNFDTGELFF
v_gene: TRBV15; d_gene: NA; j_gene: TRBJ2-2; CDR3aa: CATSTKQDTGELFF
v_gene: TRBV25-1; d_gene: TRBD2; j_gene: TRBJ2-1; CDR3aa: CASSVTSGGAGEQFF
v_gene: TRBV14; d_gene: TRBD2; j_gene: TRBJ2-1; CDR3aa: CASSQFAGVSYNEQFF
v_gene: TRBV10-1; d_gene: NA; j_gene: TRBJ2-3; CDR3aa: CASSEGALGGTDTQYF
v_gene: TRBV30; d_gene: NA; j_gene: TRBJ1-2; CDR3aa: CAWTEQGNYGYTF
v_gene: TRBV9; d_gene: NA; j_gene: TRBJ2-1; CDR3aa: CASSGTDNEQFF
v_gene: TRBV4-1; d_gene: NA; j_gene: TRBJ2-1; CDR3aa: CASSQGTASSYNEQFF
v_gene: TRBV9; d_gene: NA; j_gene: TRBJ2-1; CDR3aa: CASSVAAYNEQFF
v_gene: TRBV15; d_gene: NA; j_gene: TRBJ1-2; CDR3aa: CATSRVQGLYGYTF
v_gene: TRBV4-2; d_gene: TRBD1; j_gene: TRBJ1-4; CDR3aa: CASSQGAGGNEKLFF
v_gene: TRBV10-1; d_gene: TRBD1; j_gene: TRBJ2-7; CDR3aa: CASSESGQPEQYF
v_gene: TRBV6-1; d_gene: TRBD1; j_gene: TRBJ2-3; CDR3aa: CASSATGVGTDTQYF
v_gene: TRBV10-3; d_gene: NA; j_gene: TRBJ1-2; CDR3aa: CAISSDSYGYTF
v_gene: TRBV2; d_gene: TRBD2; j_gene: TRBJ2-5; CDR3aa: CASSENSSGGPQETQYF
v_gene: TRBV2; d_gene: TRBD2; j_gene: TRBJ2-3; CDR3aa: CASSLAGGMQSTDTQYF
v_gene: TRBV7-9; d_gene: NA; j_gene: TRBJ1-5; CDR3aa: CASSLGEGIMEQPQHF
v_gene: TRBV5-6; d_gene: TRBD1; j_gene: TRBJ1-5; CDR3aa: CASSSGGGTGGNQPQHF
v_gene: TRBV29-1; d_gene: NA; j_gene: TRBJ1-1; CDR3aa: CSVLRELNTEAFF
v_gene: TRBV9; d_gene: TRBD2; j_gene: TRBJ2-7; CDR3aa: CASSAGGGESYEQYF
v_gene: TRBV10-3; d_gene: TRBD1; j_gene: TRBJ1-2; CDR3aa: CAISEAGQGDGYTF
v_gene: TRBV9; d_gene: TRBD2; j_gene: TRBJ2-1; CDR3aa: CASSGHSGRGYNEQFF
v_gene: TRBV2; d_gene: NA; j_gene: TRBJ2-3; CDR3aa: CASSALSGTDTQYF
v_gene: TRBV2; d_gene: NA; j_gene: TRBJ2-7; CDR3aa: CASSGGARSSYEQYF
v_gene: TRBV28; d_gene: NA; j_gene: TRBJ2-2; CDR3aa: CASRPQGYTGELFF
v_gene: TRBV2; d_gene: TRBD1; j_gene: TRBJ2-7; CDR3aa: CASRTRAGTGREQYF
v_gene: TRBV5-1; d_gene: TRBD2; j_gene: TRBJ2-1; CDR3aa: CASSSDPSGPGNEQFF
v_gene: TRBV9; d_gene: TRBD2; j_gene: TRBJ2-2; CDR3aa: CASSPSLAGNTGELFF
v_gene: TRBV2; d_gene: NA; j_gene: TRBJ1-1; CDR3aa: CASSEGWGRNTEAFF